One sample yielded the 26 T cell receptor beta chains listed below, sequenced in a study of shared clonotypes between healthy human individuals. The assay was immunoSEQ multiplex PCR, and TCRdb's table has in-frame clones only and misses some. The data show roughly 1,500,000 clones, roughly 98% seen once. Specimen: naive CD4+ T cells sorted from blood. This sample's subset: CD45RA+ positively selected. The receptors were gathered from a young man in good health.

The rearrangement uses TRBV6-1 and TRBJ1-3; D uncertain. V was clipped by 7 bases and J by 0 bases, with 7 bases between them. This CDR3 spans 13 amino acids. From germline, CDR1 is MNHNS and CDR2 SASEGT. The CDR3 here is CASKEGSGNTIYF. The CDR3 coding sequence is TGTGCCAGCAAGGAGGGCTCTGGAAACACCATATATTTT.

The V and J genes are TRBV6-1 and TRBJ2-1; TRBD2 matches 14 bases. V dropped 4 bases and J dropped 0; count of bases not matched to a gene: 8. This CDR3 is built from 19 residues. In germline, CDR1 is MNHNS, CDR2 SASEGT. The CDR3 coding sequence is TGTGCCAGCAGTGGGGGGCGACTAGCGGGAGGGAGCTCCTACAATGAGCAGTTCTTC. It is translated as CASSGGRLAGGSSYNEQFF.

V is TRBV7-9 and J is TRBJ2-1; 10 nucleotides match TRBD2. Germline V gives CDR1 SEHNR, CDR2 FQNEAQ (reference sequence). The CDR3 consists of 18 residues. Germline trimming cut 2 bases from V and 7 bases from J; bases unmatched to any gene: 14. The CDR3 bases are TGTGCCAGCAGCTTAACAGCCCCAGTACTAGCGGGGTTAAATGAGCAGTTCTTC. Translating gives CASSLTAPVLAGLNEQFF. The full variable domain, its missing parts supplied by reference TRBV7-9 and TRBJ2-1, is DTGVSQNPRHKITKRGQNVTFRCDPISEHNRLYWYRQTLGQGPEFLTYFQNEAQLEKSRLLSDRFSAERPKGSFSTLEIQRTEQGDSAMYLCASSLTAPVLAGLNEQFFGPGTRLTVL.

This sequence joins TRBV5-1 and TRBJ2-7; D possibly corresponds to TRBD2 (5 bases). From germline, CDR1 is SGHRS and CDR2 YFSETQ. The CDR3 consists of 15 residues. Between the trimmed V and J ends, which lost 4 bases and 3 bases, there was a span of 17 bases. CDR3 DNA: TGCGCCAGCAGCAAGGAATGGACGGGAAACTACGAGCAGTACTTC. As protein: CASSKEWTGNYEQYF. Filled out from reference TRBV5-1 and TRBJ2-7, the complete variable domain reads KAGVTQTPRYLIKTRGQQVTLSCSPISGHRSVSWYQQTPGQGLQFLFEYFSETQRNKGNFPGRFSGRQFSNSRSEMNVSTLELGDSALYLCASSKEWTGNYEQYFGPGTRLTVT.

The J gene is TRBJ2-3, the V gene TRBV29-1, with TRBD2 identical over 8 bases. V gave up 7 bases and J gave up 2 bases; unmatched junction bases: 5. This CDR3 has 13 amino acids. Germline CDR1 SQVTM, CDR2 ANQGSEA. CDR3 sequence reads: CSGAGVVTDTQYF. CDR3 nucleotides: TGCAGCGGAGCGGGAGTCGTCACAGATACGCAGTATTTT.

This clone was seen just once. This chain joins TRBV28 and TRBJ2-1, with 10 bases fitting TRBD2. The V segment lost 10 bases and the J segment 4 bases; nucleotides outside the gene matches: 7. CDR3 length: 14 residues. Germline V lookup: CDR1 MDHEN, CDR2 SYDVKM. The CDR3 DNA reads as TGTGCCACCAAAGCGGGAGGGCGATACAATGAGCAGTTCTTC. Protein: CATKAGGRYNEQFF.

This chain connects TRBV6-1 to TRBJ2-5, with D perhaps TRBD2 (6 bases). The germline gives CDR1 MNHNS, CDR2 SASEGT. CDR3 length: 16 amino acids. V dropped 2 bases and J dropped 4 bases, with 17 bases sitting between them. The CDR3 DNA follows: TGTGCCAGCAGTGAAAGGCTAGGCGGGACTCGAGAGACCCAGTACTTC. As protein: CASSERLGGTRETQYF.

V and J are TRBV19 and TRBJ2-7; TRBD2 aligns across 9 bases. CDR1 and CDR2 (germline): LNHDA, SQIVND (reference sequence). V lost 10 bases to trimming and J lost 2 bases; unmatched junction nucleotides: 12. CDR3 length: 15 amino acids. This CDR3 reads CATQRGAGGTYEQYF. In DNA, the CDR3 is TGTGCCACCCAAAGGGGGGCGGGAGGGACCTACGAGCAGTACTTC.

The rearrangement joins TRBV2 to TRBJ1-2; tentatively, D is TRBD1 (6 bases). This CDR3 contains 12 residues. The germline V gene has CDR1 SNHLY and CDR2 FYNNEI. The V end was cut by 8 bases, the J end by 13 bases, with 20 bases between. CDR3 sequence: CASSMEQGTSTF. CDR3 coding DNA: TGTGCCAGCTCCATGGAACAGGGTACGTCCACCTTC.

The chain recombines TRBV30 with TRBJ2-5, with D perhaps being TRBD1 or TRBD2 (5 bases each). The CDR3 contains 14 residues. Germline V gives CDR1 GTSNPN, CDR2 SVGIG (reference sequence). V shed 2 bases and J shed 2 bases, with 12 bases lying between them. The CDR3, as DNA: TGTGCCTGGAGTAGAGGGACGACACAAGAGACCCAGTACTTC. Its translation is CAWSRGTTQETQYF. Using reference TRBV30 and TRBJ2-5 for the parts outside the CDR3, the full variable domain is SQTIHQWPATLVQPVGSPLSLECTVEGTSNPNLYWYRQAAGRGLQLLFYSVGIGQISSEVPQNLSASRPQDRQFILSSKKLLLSDSGFYLCAWSRGTTQETQYFGPGTRLLVL.

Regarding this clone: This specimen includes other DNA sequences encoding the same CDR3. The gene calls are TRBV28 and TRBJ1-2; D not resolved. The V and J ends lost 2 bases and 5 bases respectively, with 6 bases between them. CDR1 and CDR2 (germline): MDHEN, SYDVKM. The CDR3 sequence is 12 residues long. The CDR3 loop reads CASSLAGYGYTF. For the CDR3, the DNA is TGTGCCAGCAGTTTAGCAGGTTATGGCTACACCTTC.

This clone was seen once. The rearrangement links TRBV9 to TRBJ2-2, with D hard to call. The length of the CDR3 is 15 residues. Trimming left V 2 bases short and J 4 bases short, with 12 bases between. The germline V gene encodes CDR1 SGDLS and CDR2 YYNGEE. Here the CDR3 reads CASSVFPPGTGELFF. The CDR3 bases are TGTGCCAGCAGCGTCTTCCCCCCCGGCACCGGGGAGCTGTTTTTT.

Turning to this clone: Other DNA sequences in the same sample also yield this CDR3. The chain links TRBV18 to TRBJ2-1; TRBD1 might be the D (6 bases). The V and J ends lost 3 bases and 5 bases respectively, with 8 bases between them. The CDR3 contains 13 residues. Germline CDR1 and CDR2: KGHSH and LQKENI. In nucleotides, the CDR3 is TGTGCCAGCTCACCCTCAGGGGACAATGAGCAGTTCTTC. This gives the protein CASSPSGDNEQFF. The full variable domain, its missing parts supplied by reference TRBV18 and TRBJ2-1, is NAGVMQNPRHLVRRRGQEARLRCSPMKGHSHVYWYRQLPEEGLKFMVYLQKENIIDESGMPKERFSAEFPKEGPSILRIQQVVRGDSAAYFCASSPSGDNEQFFGPGTRLTVL.

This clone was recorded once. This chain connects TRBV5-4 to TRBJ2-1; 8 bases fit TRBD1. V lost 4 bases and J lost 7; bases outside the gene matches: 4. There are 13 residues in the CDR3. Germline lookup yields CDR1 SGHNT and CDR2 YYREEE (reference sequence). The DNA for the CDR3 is TGTGCCAGCAGCGGGACAGGCCGGAATGAGCAGTTCTTC. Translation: CASSGTGRNEQFF. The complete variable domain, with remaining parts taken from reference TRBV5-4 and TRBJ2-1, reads ETGVTQSPTHLIKTRGQQVTLRCSSQSGHNTVSWYQQALGQGPQFIFQYYREEENGRGNFPPRFSGLQFPNYSSELNVNALELDDSALYLCASSGTGRNEQFFGPGTRLTVL.

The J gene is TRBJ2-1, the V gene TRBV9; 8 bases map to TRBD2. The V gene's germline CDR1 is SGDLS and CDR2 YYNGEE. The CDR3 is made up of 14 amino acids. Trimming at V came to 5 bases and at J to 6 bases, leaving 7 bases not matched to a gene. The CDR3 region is CASSHGRASNEQFF. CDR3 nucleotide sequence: TGTGCCAGCAGTCACGGGAGGGCGAGCAATGAGCAGTTCTTC. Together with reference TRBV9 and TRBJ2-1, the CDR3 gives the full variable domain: DSGVTQTPKHLITATGQRVTLRCSPRSGDLSVYWYQQSLDQGLQFLIQYYNGEERAKGNILERFSAQQFPDLHSELNLSSLELGDSALYFCASSHGRASNEQFFGPGTRLTVL.

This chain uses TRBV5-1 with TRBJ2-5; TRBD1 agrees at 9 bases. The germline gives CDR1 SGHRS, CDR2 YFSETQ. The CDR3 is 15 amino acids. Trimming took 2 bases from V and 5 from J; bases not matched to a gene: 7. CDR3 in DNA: TGCGCCAGCAGCTTACAAACAGGGGGCGGCGAGACCCAGTACTTC. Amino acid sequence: CASSLQTGGGETQYF.

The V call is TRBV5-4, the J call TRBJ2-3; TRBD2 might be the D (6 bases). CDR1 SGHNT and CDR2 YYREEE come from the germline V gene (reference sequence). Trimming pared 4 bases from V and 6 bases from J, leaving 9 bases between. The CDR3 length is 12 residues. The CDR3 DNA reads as TGTGCCAGCAGCCTAGCGATGGATACGCAGTATTTT. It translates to CASSLAMDTQYF.

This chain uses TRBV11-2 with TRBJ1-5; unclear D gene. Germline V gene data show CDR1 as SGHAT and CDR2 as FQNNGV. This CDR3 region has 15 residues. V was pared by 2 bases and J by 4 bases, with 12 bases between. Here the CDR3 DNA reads TGTGCCAGCAGCTTACGGCCGGGCCCAAATCAGCCCCAGCATTTT. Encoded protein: CASSLRPGPNQPQHF. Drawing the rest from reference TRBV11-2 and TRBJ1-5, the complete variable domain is EAGVAQSPRYKIIEKRQSVAFWCNPISGHATLYWYQQILGQGPKLLIQFQNNGVVDDSQLPKDRFSAERLKGVDSTLKIQPAKLEDSAVYLCASSLRPGPNQPQHFGDGTRLSIL.

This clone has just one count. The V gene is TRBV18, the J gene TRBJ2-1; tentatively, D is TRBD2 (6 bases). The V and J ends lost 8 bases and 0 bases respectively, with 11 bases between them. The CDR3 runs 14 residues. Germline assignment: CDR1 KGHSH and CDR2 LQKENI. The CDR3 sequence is CASRGASSYNEQFF. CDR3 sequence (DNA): TGTGCCAGCCGCGGGGCGAGCTCCTACAATGAGCAGTTCTTC.

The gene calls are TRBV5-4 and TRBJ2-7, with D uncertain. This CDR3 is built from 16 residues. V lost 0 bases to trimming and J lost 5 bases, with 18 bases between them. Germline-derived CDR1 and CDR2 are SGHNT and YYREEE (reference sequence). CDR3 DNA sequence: TGTGCCAGCAGCTTGGGTCAAGCACCGCAACCCCACGAGCAGTACTTC. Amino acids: CASSLGQAPQPHEQYF.

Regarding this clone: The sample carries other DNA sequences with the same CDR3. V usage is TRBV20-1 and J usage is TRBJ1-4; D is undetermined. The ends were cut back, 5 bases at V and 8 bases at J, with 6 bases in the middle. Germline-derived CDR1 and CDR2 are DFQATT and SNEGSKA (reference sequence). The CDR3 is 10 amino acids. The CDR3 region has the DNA TGCAGTGCTTTAAGGGAAAAACTGTTTTTT. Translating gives CSALREKLFF.

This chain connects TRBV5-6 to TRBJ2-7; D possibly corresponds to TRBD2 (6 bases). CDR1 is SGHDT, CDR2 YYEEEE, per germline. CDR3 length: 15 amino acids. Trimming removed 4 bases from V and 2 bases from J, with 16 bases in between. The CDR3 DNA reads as TGTGCCAGCAGCGCCACACCGGCGGGGACCTACGAGCAGTACTTC. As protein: CASSATPAGTYEQYF.

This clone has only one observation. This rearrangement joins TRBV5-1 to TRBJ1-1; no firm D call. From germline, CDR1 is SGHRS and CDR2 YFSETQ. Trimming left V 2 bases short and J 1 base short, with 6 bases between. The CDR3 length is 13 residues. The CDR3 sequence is CASSFKANTEAFF. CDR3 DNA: TGCGCCAGCAGCTTTAAGGCGAACACTGAAGCTTTCTTT.

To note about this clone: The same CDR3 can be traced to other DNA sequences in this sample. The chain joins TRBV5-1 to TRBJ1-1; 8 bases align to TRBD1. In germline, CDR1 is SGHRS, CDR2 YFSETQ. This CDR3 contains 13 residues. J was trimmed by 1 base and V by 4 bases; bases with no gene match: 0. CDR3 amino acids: CASSTGGNTEAFF. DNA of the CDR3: TGCGCCAGCAGCACAGGGGGGAACACTGAAGCTTTCTTT.

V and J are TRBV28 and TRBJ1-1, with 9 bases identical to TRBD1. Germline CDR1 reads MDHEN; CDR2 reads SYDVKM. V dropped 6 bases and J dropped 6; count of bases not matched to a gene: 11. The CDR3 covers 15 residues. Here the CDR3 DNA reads TGTGCCAGCAGAACTAGGGACAGGGTGGGTGCTGAAGCTTTCTTT. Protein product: CASRTRDRVGAEAFF.

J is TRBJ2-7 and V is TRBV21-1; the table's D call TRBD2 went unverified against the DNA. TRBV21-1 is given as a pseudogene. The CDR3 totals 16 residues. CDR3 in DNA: TGTGCCAGCAGCAAATGCCGGACTAGCGGCGCCTACGAGCAGTACTTC. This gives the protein CASSKCRTSGAYEQYF.